This T cell receptor beta chain was captured by sequencing in a study of T cells in Graves' hyperthyroidism and ophthalmopathy. The CDR3 extends over 17 amino acids. Germline CDR1 and CDR2: SQVTM and ANQGSEA. V shed 4 bases and J shed 1 base, with 23 bases lying between them. This clonotype was detected a few times. Fresh peripheral blood, more than 8 ml of it, supplied the PBMCs. TCR beta CDR3 sequences were amplified from RNA transcripts. The HTBI primer set drove a first-round RT-PCR of the TCR CDR3. TCRdb re-called the multiplex PCR reads through MiXCR, storing one row per CDR3 protein. The sample lists 490,000 or so distinct CDR3 sequences, roughly 23% occurring once.

This TCR was sampled from a woman in her 70s with Graves' ophthalmopathy. Sequencing was done on a sample of blood. The rearrangement links TRBV29-1 to TRBJ2-7; possible D gene TRBD1, 5 bases. CDR3 sequence reads: CSVVPFPRRTGSYEQYF. The CDR3 DNA follows: TGCAGCGTTGTGCCCTTCCCGAGGAGAACAGGATCCTACGAGCAGTACTTC.